The 17 T cell receptor beta chains below come from one sample, sequenced in a study of blood T cell repertoires in COVID-19. Here immunoSEQ multiplex PCR was the method, and the copy in TCRdb shows in-frame clones only, minus some. This sample has 300,000 or so clones; roughly 90% occur once, and the top ten carry under 3%. The sample comprised peripheral blood. The receptors come from a woman in her twenties or thirties with COVID-19, enrolled during active disease.

The chain combines TRBV5-1 with TRBJ2-7; no definite D call. Trimming removed 2 bases at V and 0 bases at J, with 9 bases between. The V gene's germline CDR1 is SGHRS and CDR2 YFSETQ. The CDR3 is 14 amino acids. The CDR3 spells CASSFGGNSYEQYF. The CDR3 nucleotides are TGCGCCAGCAGCTTCGGCGGCAACTCCTACGAGCAGTACTTC.

J is TRBJ1-2 and V is TRBV12-3 or TRBV12-4; D ambiguous. The CDR3 length is 12 residues. V lost 4 bases and J lost 7, with 10 bases in between. CDR3 nucleotide sequence: TGTGCCAGCAGTTCACCGGCGGGTGGCTACACCTTC. This encodes CASSSPAGGYTF.

This chain joins TRBV18 and TRBJ2-7; 7 nucleotides align to TRBD2. The length of the CDR3 is 15 residues. V lost 6 bases to trimming and J lost 4 bases; unmatched junction nucleotides: 12. Germline V gene sequence: CDR1 KGHSH, CDR2 LQKENI. Written as DNA, the CDR3 is TGTGCCAGCTCCCCTACCCTAGCGGCCATTTACGAGCAGTACTTC. Protein sequence: CASSPTLAAIYEQYF.

The chain has TRBV2 and TRBJ1-1; possible D gene TRBD1, 5 bases. The CDR3 loop spans 14 amino acids. Germline values: CDR1 SNHLY, CDR2 FYNNEI. V was cut by 6 bases and J by 3 bases, with 14 bases left in between. The CDR3 DNA follows: TGTGCCAGCAGCCCCCGAAGGGGCGACACTGAAGCTTTCTTT. The encoded protein is CASSPRRGDTEAFF. The full variable domain, completed using reference TRBV2 and TRBJ1-1, is EPEVTQTPSHQVTQMGQEVILRCVPISNHLYFYWYRQILGQKVEFLVSFYNNEISEKSEIFDDQFSVERPDGSNFTLKIRSTKLEDSAMYFCASSPRRGDTEAFFGQGTRLTVV.

This clone has a single count. The chain employs TRBV2 and TRBJ1-4, with TRBD1 identical over 8 bases. Germline-derived CDR1 and CDR2 are SNHLY and FYNNEI. CDR3 size: 14 residues. J lost 0 bases, V lost 7 bases, and 1 base had no gene match. The CDR3 sequence is CASKQGATNEKLFF. The CDR3 coding sequence is TGTGCCAGCAAACAGGGGGCAACTAATGAAAAACTGTTTTTT.

The chain combines TRBV30 with TRBJ1-6; perhaps TRBD1 as D (6 bases). The CDR3 spans 14 residues. V dropped 8 bases and J dropped 7 bases, with 18 bases sitting between them. Germline assignment: CDR1 GTSNPN and CDR2 SVGIG (reference sequence). The CDR3 region has the DNA TGTGCCGGCTTGACAGGCGGGGGGAATTCACCCCTCCACTTT. It yields the protein CAGLTGGGNSPLHF.

The gene calls are TRBV28 and TRBJ1-2; 8 nucleotides agree with TRBD1. The CDR3 spans 14 residues. V lost 2 bases, J lost 4 bases, and 3 bases stayed unmatched. CDR1 and CDR2 (germline): MDHEN, SYDVKM. CDR3 bases: TGTGCCAGCAGTTTAAGGACAGGGAGCTATGGCTACACCTTC. It specifies CASSLRTGSYGYTF.

This clone occurred a few times. The V gene is TRBV3-1 (or the pseudogene TRBV3-2), the J gene TRBJ2-7; TRBD1 might be the D (6 bases). The V end was cut by 0 bases, the J end by 5 bases, with 14 bases between. The CDR3 loop spans 15 amino acids. The germline V gene encodes CDR1 LGHDT and CDR2 YNNKEL (reference sequence). CDR3 amino acids: CASSQDYTGSHEQYF. CDR3 nucleotides: TGTGCCAGCAGCCAAGATTATACAGGGTCTCACGAGCAGTACTTC.

This chain connects TRBV27 to TRBJ1-5; D is unclear. The V end lost 2 bases, the J end lost 7 bases, and 9 bases lay between the germline ends. The germline V gene encodes CDR1 MNHEY and CDR2 SMNVEV (reference sequence). The CDR3 spans 13 residues. CDR3: CASSLALRQPQHF. DNA of the CDR3: TGTGCCAGCAGTTTAGCCTTGAGGCAGCCCCAGCATTTT.

The chain has TRBV19 and TRBJ2-3, with 8 positions matching TRBD1. Germline loops: CDR1 LNHDA, CDR2 SQIVND (reference sequence). J lost 2 bases, V lost 4 bases, and 5 bases had no gene match. The CDR3 is 15 residues long. The DNA for the CDR3 is TGTGCCAGTAGTAGGGGGACAGGCGCCACAGATACGCAGTATTTT. This gives the protein CASSRGTGATDTQYF.

This clone was found a few times. This chain joins TRBV5-1 and TRBJ1-3; 7 bases line up with TRBD1. Looked up from germline, CDR1 is SGHRS and CDR2 is YFSETQ. CDR3 length equals 15 residues. V was clipped by 3 bases and J by 4 bases; unmatched bases: 7. The CDR3 DNA sequence: TGCGCCAGCAGCTCTACAGGGGTGTCAGGAAACACCATATATTTT. Translated, it gives CASSSTGVSGNTIYF.

V is TRBV14 and J is TRBJ2-1, with D possibly TRBD2 on 5 matching bases. Germline V gives CDR1 SGHDN, CDR2 FVKESK. V dropped 3 bases and J dropped 2 bases, with 14 bases sitting between them. The CDR3 is made up of 16 amino acids. The DNA for the CDR3 is TGTGCCAGCAGCCATTTTGGTCCCGGGACCTACAATGAGCAGTTCTTC. Protein: CASSHFGPGTYNEQFF.

The sample holds one count of this clone. The V and J genes are TRBV3-1 (or the pseudogene TRBV3-2) and TRBJ1-4, with D uncertain. Between the trimmed V and J ends, which lost 0 bases and 5 bases, there was a span of 10 bases. Germline-derived CDR1 and CDR2 are LGHDT and YNNKEL (reference sequence). The CDR3 consists of 15 residues. The CDR3 DNA is TGTGCCAGCAGCCAAGATCGGTCAGGAAATGAAAAACTGTTTTTT. It is translated as CASSQDRSGNEKLFF.

The chain links TRBV5-4 to TRBJ2-1, with 8 bases matching TRBD2. Germline-derived CDR1 and CDR2 are SGHNT and YYREEE (reference sequence). The junction had 9 bases not matched to a gene; V was cut back by 2 bases and J by 5 bases. The CDR3 is 16 amino acids. The CDR3 sequence is CASSFSPGGRHNEQFF. The CDR3 DNA sequence: TGTGCCAGCAGCTTTTCCCCGGGAGGGCGTCACAATGAGCAGTTCTTC.

V is TRBV28 and J is TRBJ1-6; no firm D call. Germline values: CDR1 MDHEN, CDR2 SYDVKM. The CDR3 has 13 residues. V lost 8 bases and J lost 6, with 11 bases in between. CDR3 in amino acids: CASFLRSNSPLHF. The CDR3 DNA sequence: TGTGCCAGCTTCCTTCGTTCTAATTCACCCCTCCACTTT.

The chain couples TRBV28 to TRBJ1-1; weak D call: TRBD1 (5 bases). The CDR3 sequence is 14 residues long. V lost 2 bases and J 3 bases, leaving 10 bases between the germline ends. Germline loops: CDR1 MDHEN, CDR2 SYDVKM. The CDR3 DNA reads TGTGCCAGCAGTTTACCCCGGGGGTACACTGAAGCTTTCTTT. It encodes CASSLPRGYTEAFF.

V and J are TRBV5-1 and TRBJ1-1; weak D call: TRBD1 (5 bases). Germline CDR1 is SGHRS and CDR2 is YFSETQ. The V gene lost 0 bases and the J gene lost 0 bases, with 9 bases spanning the gap. CDR3 length equals 15 residues. The chain's CDR3 is CASSLDHRMNTEAFF. CDR3 bases: TGCGCCAGCAGCTTGGATCACAGGATGAACACTGAAGCTTTCTTT.